This TCR beta chain was retrieved from a study of neurological immune-mediated disorders. This clonotype has at least ten counts. The cDNA was synthesized by means of template-switch 5'RACE, which was carried out with 10-nucleotide random UMIs. TCRdb re-called the 5' RACE reads through MiXCR, storing one row per CDR3 protein. The profile shows over 25,000 distinct CDR3 sequences, about an eighth of them singletons. Germline lookup yields CDR1 DFQATT and CDR2 SNEGSKA (reference sequence). The CDR3 has 13 residues. V lost 2 bases and J 6 bases, leaving 13 bases between the germline ends. This rearrangement joins TRBV20-1 to TRBJ1-1; unclear D gene. The sequenced material came from PBMCs. The TCR originated in a woman between 55 and 75 years old in good health. CDR3 sequence reads: CSARPGEAAEAFF. In DNA form, the CDR3 reads TGCAGTGCTAGACCCGGCGAGGCTGCTGAAGCTTTCTTT.